The subject of this entry is one T cell receptor (beta chain). The source of the sample is a study of T cell responses to AZD1222 COVID-19 vaccine. The repertoire was sequenced with immunoSEQ multiplex PCR; TCRdb's copy has only in-frame clones and lacks some. Of about 110,000 clones in the sample, approximately 90% were seen once. Per the germline V gene, CDR1 is SGHNT and CDR2 is YYREEE (reference sequence). V was pared by 2 bases and J by 5 bases, with 5 bases between. The CDR3 contains 12 residues. The sample in question was peripheral blood, obtained on day 0 of AZD1222 vaccination. The rearrangement joins TRBV5-4 to TRBJ2-1; D call uncertain. This clonotype was obtained from an adult in good health. For the CDR3, the DNA is TGTGCCAGCAGCTTCGACAACAATGAGCAGTTCTTC. It yields the protein CASSFDNNEQFF.